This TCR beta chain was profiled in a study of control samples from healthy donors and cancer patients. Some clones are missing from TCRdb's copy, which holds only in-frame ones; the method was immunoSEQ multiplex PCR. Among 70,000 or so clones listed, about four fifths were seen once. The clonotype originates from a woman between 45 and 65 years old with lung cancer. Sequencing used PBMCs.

CDR3 loop: CSVGWGKDSPLHF. The CDR3 DNA reads TGCAGCGTTGGTTGGGGGAAGGACTCACCCCTCCACTTT. This sequence joins TRBV29-1 and TRBJ1-6; D possibly corresponds to TRBD1 (5 bases). The V gene lost 4 bases and the J gene lost 10 bases, with 14 bases spanning the gap. The CDR3 loop spans 13 amino acids. Germline CDR1 reads SQVTM; CDR2 reads ANQGSEA. The full variable domain, in which reference TRBV29-1 and TRBJ1-6 provide the parts outside the CDR3, is SAVISQKPSRDICQRGTSLTIQCQVDSQVTMMFWYRQQPGQSLTLIATANQGSEATYESGFVIDKFPISRPNLTFSTLTVSNMSPEDSSIYLCSVGWGKDSPLHFGNGTRLTVT.